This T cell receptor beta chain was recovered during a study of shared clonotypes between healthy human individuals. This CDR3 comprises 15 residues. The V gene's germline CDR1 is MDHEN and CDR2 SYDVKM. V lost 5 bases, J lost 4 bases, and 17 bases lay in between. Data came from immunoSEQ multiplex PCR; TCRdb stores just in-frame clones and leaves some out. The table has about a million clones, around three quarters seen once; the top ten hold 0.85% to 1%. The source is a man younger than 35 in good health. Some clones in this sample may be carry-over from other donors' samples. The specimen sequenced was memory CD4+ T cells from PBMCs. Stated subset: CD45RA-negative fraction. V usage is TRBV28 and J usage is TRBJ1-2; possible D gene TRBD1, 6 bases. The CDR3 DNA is TGTGCCAGCAGTCCTACAGGGAGAAGAAGCTATGGCTACACCTTC. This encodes CASSPTGRRSYGYTF.